This T cell receptor (beta chain) was found in a study of radiotherapy plus CTLA-4 blockade in lung cancer (dated by TCRdb to 2017 to 2018). With respect to the entire study: Objective responses occurred in 15% to 20% of enrolled patients, and about 33% achieved disease control. Overall study outcomes, separate from this receptor: The strongest predictors of response were reported to be early dynamic shifts in blood T cell clones along with a rise in serum interferon-beta following radiation. After treatment with radiotherapy and ipilimumab, TCR clones that originated in tumors expanded in peripheral blood.

The study tested focal radiation therapy combined with CTLA-4 blockade (ipilimumab) in patients with chemo-refractory metastatic non-small-cell lung cancer. Libraries were constructed by the immunoSEQ multiplex PCR assay. Not all clones reach the TCRdb copy of this immuneACCESS table, which keeps in-frame sequences only. Checked studies attribute under half of the gap to unresolved V genes and leave the rest unexplained. This sample holds 48,000 or so clones; 84% were observed only once. Around 4.4% of the sample belongs to the ten largest clones. CDR1 and CDR2 are drawn from the germline V gene (reference sequence): LNHDA, SQIVND. The CDR3 runs 18 amino acids, cysteine and phenylalanine included. Only the CDR3 DNA stays, 54 bases, in frame from base 1. V loses 5 bases of germline sequence and J loses 0 bases, and the interval between the two ends is 20 bases. As to this clone: Which antigen it targets is not known. Base qualities are not recorded, but no much larger clone differs from it by a single base.

The chain is assembled from TRBV19 and TRBJ1-5; the D gene remains uncertain. The receptor was derived from a human donor with non-small cell lung cancer whose response to radiotherapy plus ipilimumab could not be evaluated. The material sequenced was peripheral blood, taken from a patient treated with radiotherapy plus ipilimumab. The sequenced DNA: TGTGCCAGTAGTCTTAGGGAGAGTATATTAGATAGCAATCAGCCCCAGCATTTT. Its coded protein is CASSLRESILDSNQPQHF.